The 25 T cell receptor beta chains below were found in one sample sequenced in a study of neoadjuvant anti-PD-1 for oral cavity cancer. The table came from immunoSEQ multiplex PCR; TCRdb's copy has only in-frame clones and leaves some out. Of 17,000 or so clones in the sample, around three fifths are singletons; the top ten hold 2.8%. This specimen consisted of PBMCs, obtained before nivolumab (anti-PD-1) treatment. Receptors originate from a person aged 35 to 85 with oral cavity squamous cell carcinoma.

CDR3 bases: TGCGCCAGCAGCTTCCAGACAGGGGGCGGGGAGACCCAGTACTTC. It yields the protein CASSFQTGGGETQYF. The chain combines TRBV5-1 with TRBJ2-5; the match to TRBD1 covers 10 bases. The CDR3 totals 15 residues. The V gene end was trimmed by 2 bases and the J gene end by 5 bases; junction bases not matched to a gene: 6. Germline V gene lookup returns CDR1 SGHRS and CDR2 YFSETQ.

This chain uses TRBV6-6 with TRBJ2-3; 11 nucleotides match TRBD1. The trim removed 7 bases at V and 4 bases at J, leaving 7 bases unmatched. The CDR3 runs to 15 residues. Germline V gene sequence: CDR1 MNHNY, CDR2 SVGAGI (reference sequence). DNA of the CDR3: TGTGCCAGCACCCCTGGACAGGGGGCGTCAGATACGCAGTATTTT. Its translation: CASTPGQGASDTQYF.

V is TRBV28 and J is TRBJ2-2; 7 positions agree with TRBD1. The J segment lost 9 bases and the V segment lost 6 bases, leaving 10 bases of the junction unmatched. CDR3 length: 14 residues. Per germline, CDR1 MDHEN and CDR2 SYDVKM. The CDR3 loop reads CASSPGTEYRELFF. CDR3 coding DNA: TGTGCCAGCAGCCCCGGGACAGAGTACCGGGAGCTGTTTTTT.

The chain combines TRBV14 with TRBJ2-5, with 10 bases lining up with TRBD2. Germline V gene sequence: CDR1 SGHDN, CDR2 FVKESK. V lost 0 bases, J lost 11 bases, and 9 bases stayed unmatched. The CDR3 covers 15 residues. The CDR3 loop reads CASSQDLSGRGKQYF. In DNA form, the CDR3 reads TGTGCCAGCAGCCAAGATCTAAGCGGGAGGGGGAAACAGTACTTC.

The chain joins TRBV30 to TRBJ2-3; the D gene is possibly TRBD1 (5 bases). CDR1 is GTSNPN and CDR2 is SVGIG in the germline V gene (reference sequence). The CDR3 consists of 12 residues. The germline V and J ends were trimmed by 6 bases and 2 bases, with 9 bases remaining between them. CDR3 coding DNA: TGTGCCTGTCAGGGAAACACAGATACGCAGTATTTT. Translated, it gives CACQGNTDTQYF.

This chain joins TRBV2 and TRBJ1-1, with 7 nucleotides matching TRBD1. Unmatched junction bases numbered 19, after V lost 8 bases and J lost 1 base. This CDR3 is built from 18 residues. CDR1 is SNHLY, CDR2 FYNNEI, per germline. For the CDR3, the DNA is TGTGCCAGCGAAAGACTTCGGCGAAGACAGGGAGGGAACACTGAAGCTTTCTTT. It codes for CASERLRRRQGGNTEAFF.

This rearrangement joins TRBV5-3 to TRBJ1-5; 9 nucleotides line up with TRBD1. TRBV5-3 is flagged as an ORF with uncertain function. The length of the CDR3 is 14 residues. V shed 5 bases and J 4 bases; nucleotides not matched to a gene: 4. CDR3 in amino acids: CARSSGQGNQPQHF. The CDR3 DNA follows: TGTGCCAGAAGTTCGGGACAGGGTAATCAGCCCCAGCATTTT.

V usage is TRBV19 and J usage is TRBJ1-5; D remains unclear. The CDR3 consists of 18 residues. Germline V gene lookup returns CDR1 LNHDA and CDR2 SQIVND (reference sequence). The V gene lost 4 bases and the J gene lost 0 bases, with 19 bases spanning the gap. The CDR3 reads CASSSKPLTRYSNQPQHF. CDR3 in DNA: TGTGCCAGTAGTAGCAAGCCCCTTACTCGCTATAGCAATCAGCCCCAGCATTTT.

CDR3 protein: CAWTSGANVLTF. The CDR3, as DNA: TGTGCCTGGACCTCTGGGGCCAACGTCCTGACTTTC. The genes are TRBV30 and TRBJ2-6; D gene unclear. V was cut by 4 bases and J by 0 bases, with 1 base left in between. Germline CDR1 and CDR2: GTSNPN and SVGIG (reference sequence). The CDR3 extends over 12 amino acids. The whole variable domain, remainder taken from reference TRBV30 and TRBJ2-6, is SQTIHQWPATLVQPVGSPLSLECTVEGTSNPNLYWYRQAAGRGLQLLFYSVGIGQISSEVPQNLSASRPQDRQFILSSKKLLLSDSGFYLCAWTSGANVLTFGAGSRLTVL.

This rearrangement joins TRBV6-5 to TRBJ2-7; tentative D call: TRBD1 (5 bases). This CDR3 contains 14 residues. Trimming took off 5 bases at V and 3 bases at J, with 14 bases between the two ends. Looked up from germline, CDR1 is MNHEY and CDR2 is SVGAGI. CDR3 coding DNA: TGTGCCAGCAGTAGAGTCGGTACAGGCTACGAGCAGTACTTC. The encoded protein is CASSRVGTGYEQYF.

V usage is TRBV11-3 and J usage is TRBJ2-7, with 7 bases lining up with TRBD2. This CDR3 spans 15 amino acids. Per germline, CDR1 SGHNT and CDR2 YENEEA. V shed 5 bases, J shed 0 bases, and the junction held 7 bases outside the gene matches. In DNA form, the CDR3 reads TGTGCCAGCAGCCCAGGGAGGGGCGTCTCCTACGAGCAGTACTTC. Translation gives CASSPGRGVSYEQYF.

As DNA, the CDR3 is TGCAGCGTTGTCGTGGGGAACATTCAGTACTTC. Translated: CSVVVGNIQYF. The chain employs TRBV29-1 and TRBJ2-4, with no clear D. Germline V gene data show CDR1 as SQVTM and CDR2 as ANQGSEA. CDR3 length: 11 amino acids. Deletions cut 4 bases from V and 7 bases from J, with 8 bases between.

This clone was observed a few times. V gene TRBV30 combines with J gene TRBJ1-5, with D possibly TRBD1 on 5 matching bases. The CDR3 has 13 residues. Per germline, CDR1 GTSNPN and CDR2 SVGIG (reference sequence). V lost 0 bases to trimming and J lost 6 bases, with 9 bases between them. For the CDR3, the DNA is TGTGCCTGGAGTGTCGGGGGGACTCAGCCCCAGCATTTT. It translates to CAWSVGGTQPQHF.

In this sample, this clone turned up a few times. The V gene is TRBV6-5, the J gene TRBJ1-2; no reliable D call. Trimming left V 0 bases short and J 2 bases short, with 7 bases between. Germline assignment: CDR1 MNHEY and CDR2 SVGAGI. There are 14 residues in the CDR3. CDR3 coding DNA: TGTGCCAGCAGTTACTCGAAAGGGAACTATGGCTACACCTTC. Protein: CASSYSKGNYGYTF.

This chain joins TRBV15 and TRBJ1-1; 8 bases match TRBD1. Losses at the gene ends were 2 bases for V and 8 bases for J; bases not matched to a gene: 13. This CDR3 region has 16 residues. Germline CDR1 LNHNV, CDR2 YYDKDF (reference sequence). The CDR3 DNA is TGTGCCACCAGCAGACGGACAGGGAATAGGAGTCGCGAAGCTTTCTTT. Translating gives CATSRRTGNRSREAFF.

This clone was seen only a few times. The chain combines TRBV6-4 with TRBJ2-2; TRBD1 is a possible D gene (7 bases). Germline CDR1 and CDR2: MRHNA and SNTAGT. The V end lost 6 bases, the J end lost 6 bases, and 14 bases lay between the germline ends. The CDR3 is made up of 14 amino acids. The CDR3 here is CASRMTGTSGELFF. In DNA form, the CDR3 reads TGTGCCAGCAGAATGACAGGGACTTCCGGGGAGCTGTTTTTT.

The CDR3 is CASSARGGETYEQYF. The CDR3 DNA reads TGCGCCAGCAGCGCTCGGGGCGGGGAGACCTACGAGCAGTACTTC. The chain carries TRBV5-1 and TRBJ2-7, with a weak D call TRBD2 (6 bases). CDR1 and CDR2 from the germline V gene are SGHRS and YFSETQ. The CDR3 consists of 15 residues. V gave up 4 bases and J gave up 2 bases, with 16 bases separating them.

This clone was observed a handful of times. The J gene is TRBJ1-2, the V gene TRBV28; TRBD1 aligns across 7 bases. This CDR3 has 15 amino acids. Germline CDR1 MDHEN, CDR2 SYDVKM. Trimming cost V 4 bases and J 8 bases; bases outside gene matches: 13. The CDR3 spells CASSSRQGGLPGYTF. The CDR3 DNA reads TGTGCCAGCAGTTCAAGACAGGGAGGGCTGCCAGGCTACACCTTC.

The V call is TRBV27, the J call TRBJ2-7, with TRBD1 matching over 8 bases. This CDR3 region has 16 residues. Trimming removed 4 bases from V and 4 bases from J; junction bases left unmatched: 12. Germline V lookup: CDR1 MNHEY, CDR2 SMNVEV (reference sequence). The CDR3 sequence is CASSSPSGTGGYEQYF. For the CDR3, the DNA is TGTGCCAGCAGTTCCCCCTCCGGAACAGGGGGGTACGAGCAGTACTTC.

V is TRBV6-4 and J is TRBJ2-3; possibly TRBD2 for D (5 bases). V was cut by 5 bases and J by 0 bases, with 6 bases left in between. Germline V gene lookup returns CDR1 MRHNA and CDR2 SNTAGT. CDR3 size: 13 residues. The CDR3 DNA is TGTGCCAGCAGTCGGACTAGCACAGATACGCAGTATTTT. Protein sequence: CASSRTSTDTQYF.

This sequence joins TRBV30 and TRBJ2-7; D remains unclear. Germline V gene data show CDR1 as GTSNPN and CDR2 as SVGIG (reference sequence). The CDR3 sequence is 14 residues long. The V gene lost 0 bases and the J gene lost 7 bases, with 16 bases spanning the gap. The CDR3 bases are TGTGCCTGGAGTGTACCGGGTACTTCGGGTGAGCAGTACTTC. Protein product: CAWSVPGTSGEQYF. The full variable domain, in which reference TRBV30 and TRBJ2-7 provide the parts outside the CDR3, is SQTIHQWPATLVQPVGSPLSLECTVEGTSNPNLYWYRQAAGRGLQLLFYSVGIGQISSEVPQNLSASRPQDRQFILSSKKLLLSDSGFYLCAWSVPGTSGEQYFGPGTRLTVT.

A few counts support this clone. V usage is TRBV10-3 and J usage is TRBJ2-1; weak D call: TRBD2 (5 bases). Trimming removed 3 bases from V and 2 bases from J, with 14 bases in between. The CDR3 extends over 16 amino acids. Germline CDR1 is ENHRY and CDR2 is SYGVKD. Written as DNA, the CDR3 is TGTGCCATCAGTGACCCTATCAAGGGAGCCTACAATGAGCAGTTCTTC. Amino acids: CAISDPIKGAYNEQFF.

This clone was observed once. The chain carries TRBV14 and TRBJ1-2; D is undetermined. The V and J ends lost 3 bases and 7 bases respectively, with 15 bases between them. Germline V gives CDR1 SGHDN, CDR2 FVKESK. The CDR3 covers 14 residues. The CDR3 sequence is CASSQRTAAGGYTF. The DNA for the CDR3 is TGTGCCAGCAGCCAGAGGACGGCGGCGGGTGGCTACACCTTC.

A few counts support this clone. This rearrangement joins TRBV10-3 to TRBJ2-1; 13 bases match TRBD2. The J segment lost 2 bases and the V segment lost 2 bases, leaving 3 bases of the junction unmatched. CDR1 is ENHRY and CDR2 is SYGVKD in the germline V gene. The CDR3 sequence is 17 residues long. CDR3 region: CAISERTSGSTYNEQFF. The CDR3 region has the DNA TGTGCCATCAGTGAGAGGACTAGCGGGAGCACCTACAATGAGCAGTTCTTC.

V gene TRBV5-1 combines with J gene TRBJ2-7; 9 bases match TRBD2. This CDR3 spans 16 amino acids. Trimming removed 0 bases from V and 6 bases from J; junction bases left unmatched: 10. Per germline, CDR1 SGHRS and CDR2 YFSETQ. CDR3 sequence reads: CASSLGAGGPTREQYF. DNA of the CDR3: TGCGCCAGCAGCTTGGGAGCGGGAGGCCCTACTCGCGAGCAGTACTTC.